The subject of this entry is one T cell receptor (beta chain). The clone's antigen remains unknown. No base quality values were provided; no much bigger clone lies one nucleotide off. Its CDR3 holds 16 amino acids, cysteine through phenylalanine. The sequence is cut down to CDR3 DNA, 48 bases in frame from base 1. The junction carries 15 bases between V and J, which are trimmed by 1 base and 5 bases respectively. From a lookup of the germline V gene (reference sequence), CDR1 and CDR2 are SGHNT and YYREEE. The data stem from a study of T cells in localized non-small cell lung cancer (dated by TCRdb to about 2020). Some background on the complete study: T cell repertoires of approximately 250 early-stage NSCLC patients were analyzed, with tumors being compared against uninvolved tumor-adjacent lungs. The cohort comprised 236 treatment-naïve NSCLC patients with resected, localized lung tumors. Of the NSCLC patients, approximately 130 were male and approximately 97 were female, and the mean age was about 69 years. The paper's findings and limits, for the study overall: Of the top 100 tumor clones, a median of roughly 53 were detected in paired uninvolved adjacent lung; 28 were also among that lung's top 100. Because multi-region sequencing of the tumors was not done, intratumor heterogeneity could not be ruled out. Higher blood T cell density associated with longer overall survival, while higher adjacent-lung clonality associated with shorter survival. Since the design was exploratory, TCR variables were selected using unadjusted p-values with no false-discovery rate correction. The highest T cell clonality was observed in uninvolved tumor-adjacent lung, where clonality exceeded that of tumor, suggesting that antigenic responses were more focused in uninvolved tumor-adjacent lung.

The immunoSEQ Assay was used to sequence TCR beta CDR3 regions from DNA. Turning to the authors' computational methods: To compute T cell density, TCR beta template counts were normalized to usable DNA, which was estimated by amplifying housekeeping genes. Richness was estimated with the preseqR package, extrapolating to 400,000 templates for PBMC samples and 120,000 templates for tissue samples. Clonality was taken to be one minus Pielou's evenness. Tissue-enriched TCRs were identified through differential abundance testing performed on productive amino-acid clonotypes, with a minimum total count of 5 and an alpha of 0.1. The Jaccard Index and the Morisita Overlap Index were used to measure repertoire overlap between compartments. GLIPH clustered TCR beta CDR3s with public tetramer-defined viral CDR3s; viral motifs required at least three viral sequences plus V-gene enrichment. TCRdb obtained this table from immuneACCESS and retained in-frame rearrangements with V and J assigned. These tables miss some clones; where compared with another copy, unresolved V genes account for less than half of the shortfall, and the remainder is unexplained. Clone size and V and J calls were adopted from that table, with D and trimming inferred from the DNA. The sample records 24,000 or so clones, about nine tenths of which are singletons. Roughly 9.5% of the sample belongs to the ten largest clones.

At diagnosis, tumor, uninvolved tumor-adjacent lung and peripheral blood were collected and then preserved as a mix of FFPE and fresh-frozen material. For TCR repertoire profiling, blood samples were analyzed as peripheral blood mononuclear cells. The receptor was derived from a woman between 35 and 70 years old with stage III lung adenocarcinoma. This specimen consisted of peripheral blood mononuclear cells, obtained before any cancer treatment. The chain links TRBV5-4 with TRBJ1-4; the D segment could be TRBD1, given 6 matching bases. The DNA sequence is given as TGTGCCAGCAGCTTGAATCGGCAGGGGTTAAATGAAAAACTGTTTTTT. Translation gives CASSLNRQGLNEKLFF.